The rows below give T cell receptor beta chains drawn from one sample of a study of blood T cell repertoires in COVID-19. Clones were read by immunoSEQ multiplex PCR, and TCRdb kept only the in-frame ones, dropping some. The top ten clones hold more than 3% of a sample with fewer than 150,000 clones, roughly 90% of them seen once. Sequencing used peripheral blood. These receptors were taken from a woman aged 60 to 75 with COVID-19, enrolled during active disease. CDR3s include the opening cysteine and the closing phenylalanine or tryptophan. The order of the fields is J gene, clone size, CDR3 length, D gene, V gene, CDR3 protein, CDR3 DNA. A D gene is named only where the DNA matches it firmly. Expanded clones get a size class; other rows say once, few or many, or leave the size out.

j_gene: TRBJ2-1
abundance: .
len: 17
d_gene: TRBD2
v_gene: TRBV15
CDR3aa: CATSRERGASGVNEQFF
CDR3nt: TGTGCCACCAGCAGAGAAAGGGGGGCTAGCGGGGTGAATGAGCAGTTCTTC

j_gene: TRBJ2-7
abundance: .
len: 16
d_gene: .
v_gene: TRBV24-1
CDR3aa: CATSDSGLYESYEQYF
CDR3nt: TGTGCCACCAGTGATTCTGGACTCTATGAATCCTACGAGCAGTACTTC

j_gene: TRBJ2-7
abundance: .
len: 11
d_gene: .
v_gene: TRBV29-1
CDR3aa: CSVTDYWEQYF
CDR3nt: TGCAGCGTTACTGACTATTGGGAGCAGTACTTC

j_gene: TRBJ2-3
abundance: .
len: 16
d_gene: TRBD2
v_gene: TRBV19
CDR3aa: CASSTAGLAGSYTQYF
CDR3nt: TGTGCCAGTAGTACCGCGGGACTAGCGGGGAGCTATACGCAGTATTTT

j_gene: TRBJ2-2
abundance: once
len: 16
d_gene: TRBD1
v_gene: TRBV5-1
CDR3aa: CASSLAGTGRTGELFF
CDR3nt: TGCGCCAGCAGCTTGGCCGGGACAGGGAGGACCGGGGAGCTGTTTTTT

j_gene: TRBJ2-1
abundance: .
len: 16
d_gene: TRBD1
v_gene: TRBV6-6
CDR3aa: CASSQTGTGTYNEQFF
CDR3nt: TGTGCCAGCAGCCAAACCGGGACAGGCACTTACAATGAGCAGTTCTTC

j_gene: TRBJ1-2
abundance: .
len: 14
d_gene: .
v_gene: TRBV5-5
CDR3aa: CASSPPPGNYGYTF
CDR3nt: TGTGCCAGCAGCCCCCCACCAGGGAACTATGGCTACACCTTC

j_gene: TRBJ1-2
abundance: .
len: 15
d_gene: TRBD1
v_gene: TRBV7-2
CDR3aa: CASSQGQGAGYGYTF
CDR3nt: TGTGCCAGCAGCCAGGGACAGGGGGCGGGCTATGGCTACACCTTC

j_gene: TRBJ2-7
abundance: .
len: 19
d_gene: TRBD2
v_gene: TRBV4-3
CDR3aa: CASSQQLAGSFSHTYEQYF
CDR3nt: TGCGCCAGCAGCCAACAACTAGCGGGTTCGTTTTCACATACCTACGAGCAGTACTTC

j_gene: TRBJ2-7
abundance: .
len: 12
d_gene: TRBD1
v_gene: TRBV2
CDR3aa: CASSGDSYEQYF
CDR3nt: TGTGCCAGCAGCGGGGACAGCTACGAGCAGTACTTC

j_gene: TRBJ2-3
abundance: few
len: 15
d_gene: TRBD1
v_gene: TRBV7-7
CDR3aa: CASSFARGPTDTQYF
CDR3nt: TGTGCTAGCAGCTTTGCCAGGGGGCCCACAGATACGCAGTATTTT

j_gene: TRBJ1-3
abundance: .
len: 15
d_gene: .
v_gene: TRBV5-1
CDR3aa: CASSLGGSSGNTIYF
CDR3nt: TGCGCCAGCAGCTTGGGAGGGTCCTCTGGAAACACCATATATTTT

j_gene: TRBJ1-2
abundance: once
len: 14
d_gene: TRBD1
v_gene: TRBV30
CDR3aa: CAGSMGQGDYGYTF
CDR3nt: TGTGCCGGATCTATGGGACAGGGAGACTATGGCTACACCTTC

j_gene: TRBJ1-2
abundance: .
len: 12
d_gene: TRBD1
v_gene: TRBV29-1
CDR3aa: CSVGGTGLGYTF
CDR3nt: TGCAGCGTTGGAGGGACAGGGTTGGGCTACACCTTC

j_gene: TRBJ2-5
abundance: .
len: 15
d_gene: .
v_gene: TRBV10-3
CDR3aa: CAISEQGKVQETQYF
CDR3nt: TGTGCCATCAGTGAACAGGGTAAAGTCCAAGAGACCCAGTACTTC

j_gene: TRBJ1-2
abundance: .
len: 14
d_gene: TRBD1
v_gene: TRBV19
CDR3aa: CATLKTGTNYGYTF
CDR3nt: TGTGCCACCCTGAAGACAGGGACTAACTATGGCTACACCTTC

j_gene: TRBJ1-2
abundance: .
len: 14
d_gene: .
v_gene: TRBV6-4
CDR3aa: CASSDSGGLYGYTF
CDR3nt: TGTGCCAGCAGTGACTCGGGGGGGTTGTACGGCTACACCTTC

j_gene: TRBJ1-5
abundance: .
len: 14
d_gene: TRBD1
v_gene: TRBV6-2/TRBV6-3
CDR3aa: CASSLTGGMGPQHF
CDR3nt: TGTGCCAGCAGTCTCACAGGGGGCATGGGGCCCCAGCATTTT

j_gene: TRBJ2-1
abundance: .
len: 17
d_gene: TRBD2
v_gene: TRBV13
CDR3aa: CASSLGRGLAVYNEQFF
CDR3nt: TGTGCCAGCAGCTTAGGGCGAGGGCTAGCGGTCTACAATGAGCAGTTCTTC

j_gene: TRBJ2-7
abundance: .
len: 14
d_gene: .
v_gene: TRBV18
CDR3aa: CASSPEIQGGEQYF
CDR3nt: TGTGCCAGCTCACCCGAAATACAGGGCGGCGAGCAGTACTTC

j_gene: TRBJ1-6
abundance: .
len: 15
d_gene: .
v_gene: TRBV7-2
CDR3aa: CASSGRTAYNSPLHF
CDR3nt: TGTGCCAGCAGCGGACGGACAGCGTATAATTCACCCCTCCACTTT

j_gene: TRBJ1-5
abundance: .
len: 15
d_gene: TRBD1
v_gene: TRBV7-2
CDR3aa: CASSPRTGGFQPQHF
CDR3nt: TGTGCCAGCAGTCCTCGGACAGGGGGCTTTCAGCCCCAGCATTTT

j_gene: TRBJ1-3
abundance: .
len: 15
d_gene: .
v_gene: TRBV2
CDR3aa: CASSPRGVRGNTIYF
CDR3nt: TGTGCCAGCAGTCCGCGGGGAGTTCGTGGAAACACCATATATTTT

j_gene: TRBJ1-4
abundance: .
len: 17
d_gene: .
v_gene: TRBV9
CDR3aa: CASSVGAGGYTNEKLFF
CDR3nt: TGTGCCAGCAGCGTAGGCGCAGGAGGCTATACTAATGAAAAACTGTTTTTT

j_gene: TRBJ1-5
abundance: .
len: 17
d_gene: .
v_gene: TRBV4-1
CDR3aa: CASSRAIRDISNQPQHF
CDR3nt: TGCGCCAGCAGTCGTGCTATCAGGGATATTAGCAATCAGCCCCAGCATTTT

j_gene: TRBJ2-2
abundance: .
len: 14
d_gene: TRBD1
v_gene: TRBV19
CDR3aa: CASSGTGYTGELFF
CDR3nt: TGTGCCAGTAGTGGGACAGGGTACACCGGGGAGCTGTTTTTT

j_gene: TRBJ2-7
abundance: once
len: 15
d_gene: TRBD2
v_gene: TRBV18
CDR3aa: CASSPTSGAYYEQYF
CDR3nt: TGTGCCAGCTCACCAACCAGCGGGGCGTACTACGAGCAGTACTTC

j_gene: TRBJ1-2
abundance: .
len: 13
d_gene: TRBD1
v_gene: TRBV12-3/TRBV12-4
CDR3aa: CASSTDRGYGYTF
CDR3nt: TGTGCCAGCAGTACGGACAGGGGATATGGCTACACCTTC

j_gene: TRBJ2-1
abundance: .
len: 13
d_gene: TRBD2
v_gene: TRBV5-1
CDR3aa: CASSPGGRNEQFF
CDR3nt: TGCGCCAGCAGCCCGGGAGGTCGGAATGAGCAGTTCTTC

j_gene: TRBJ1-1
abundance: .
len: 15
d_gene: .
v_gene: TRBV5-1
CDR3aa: CASSLGAGQNTEAFF
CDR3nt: TGCGCCAGCAGCTTGGGGGCGGGGCAGAACACTGAAGCTTTCTTT

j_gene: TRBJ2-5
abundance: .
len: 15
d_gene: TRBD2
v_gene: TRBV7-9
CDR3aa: CASSPWTSGEETQYF
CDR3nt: TGTGCCAGCAGCCCCTGGACTAGCGGGGAAGAGACCCAGTACTTC

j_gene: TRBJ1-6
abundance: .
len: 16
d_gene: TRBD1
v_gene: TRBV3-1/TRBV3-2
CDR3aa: CASSPPRQGTSSPLHF
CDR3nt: TGTGCCAGCAGCCCCCCAAGACAGGGGACGAGTTCACCCCTCCACTTT

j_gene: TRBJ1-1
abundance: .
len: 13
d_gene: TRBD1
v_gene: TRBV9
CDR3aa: CASSARGLAEAFF
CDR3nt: TGTGCCAGCAGCGCCAGGGGGCTAGCTGAAGCTTTCTTT

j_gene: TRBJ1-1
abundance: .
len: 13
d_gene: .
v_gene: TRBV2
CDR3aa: CASRQGVNTEAFF
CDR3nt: TGTGCCAGCAGACAGGGCGTTAACACTGAAGCTTTCTTT

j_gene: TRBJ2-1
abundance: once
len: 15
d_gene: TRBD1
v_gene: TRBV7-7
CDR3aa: CASSLDRDSYNEQFF
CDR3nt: TGTGCTAGCAGCTTAGACAGGGATTCCTACAATGAGCAGTTCTTC

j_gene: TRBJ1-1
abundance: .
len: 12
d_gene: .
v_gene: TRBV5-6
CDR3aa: CASSGAGTEAFF
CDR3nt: TGTGCCAGCAGCGGGGCAGGGACTGAAGCTTTCTTT

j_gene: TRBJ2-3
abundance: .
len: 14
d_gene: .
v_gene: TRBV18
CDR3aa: CASSKTGVTDTQYF
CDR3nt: TGTGCCAGCTCAAAGACAGGAGTCACAGATACGCAGTATTTT

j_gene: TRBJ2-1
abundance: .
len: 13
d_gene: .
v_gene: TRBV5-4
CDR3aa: CASSPGNGDEQFF
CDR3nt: TGTGCCAGCAGCCCAGGGAACGGAGATGAGCAGTTCTTC

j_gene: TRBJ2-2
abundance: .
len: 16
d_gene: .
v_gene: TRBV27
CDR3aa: CASKLGQGGNTGELFF
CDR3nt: TGTGCCAGCAAATTAGGACAAGGGGGGAACACCGGGGAGCTGTTTTTT

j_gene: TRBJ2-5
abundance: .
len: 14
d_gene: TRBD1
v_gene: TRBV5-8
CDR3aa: CASSWGTGAETQYF
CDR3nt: TGTGCCAGCAGCTGGGGGACAGGGGCAGAGACCCAGTACTTC

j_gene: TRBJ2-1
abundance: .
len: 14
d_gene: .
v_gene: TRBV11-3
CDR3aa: CASSLGGDLNEQFF
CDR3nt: TGTGCCAGCAGCTTAGGCGGGGATCTGAATGAGCAGTTCTTC

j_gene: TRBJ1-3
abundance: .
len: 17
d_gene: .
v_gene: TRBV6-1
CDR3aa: CASSEEVGGSRGNTIYF
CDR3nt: TGTGCCAGCAGTGAAGAAGTGGGGGGTTCCCGGGGAAACACCATATATTTT

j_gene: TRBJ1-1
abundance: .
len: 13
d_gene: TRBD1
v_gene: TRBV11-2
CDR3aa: CASSLDRGGEAFF
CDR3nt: TGTGCCAGCAGCTTGGACAGGGGGGGTGAAGCTTTCTTT

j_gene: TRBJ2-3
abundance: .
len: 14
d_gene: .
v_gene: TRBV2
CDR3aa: CASSARGGADTQYF
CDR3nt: TGTGCCAGCAGTGCGCGGGGTGGAGCAGATACGCAGTATTTT

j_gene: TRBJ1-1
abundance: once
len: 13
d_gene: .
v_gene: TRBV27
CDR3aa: CASSLSIATEAFF
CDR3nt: TGTGCCAGCAGTTTATCGATAGCGACTGAAGCTTTCTTT

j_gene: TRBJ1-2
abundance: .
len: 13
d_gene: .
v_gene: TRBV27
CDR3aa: CASSLQGSYGYTF
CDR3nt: TGTGCCAGCAGTTTACAGGGGTCCTATGGCTACACCTTC

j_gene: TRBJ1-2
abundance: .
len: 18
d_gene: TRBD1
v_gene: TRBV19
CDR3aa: CASSIEVTGDFMDYGYTF
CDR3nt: TGTGCCAGTAGTATAGAGGTCACAGGGGATTTTATGGACTATGGCTACACCTTC

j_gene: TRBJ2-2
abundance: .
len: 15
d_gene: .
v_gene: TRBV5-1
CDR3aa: CASSFTFREGGELFF
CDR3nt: TGCGCCAGCAGCTTTACGTTCCGAGAGGGCGGGGAGCTGTTTTTT

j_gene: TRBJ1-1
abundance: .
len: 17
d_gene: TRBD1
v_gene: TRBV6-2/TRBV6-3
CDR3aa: CASSYRVGQGPNTEAFF
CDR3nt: TGTGCCAGCAGTTACCGAGTAGGACAGGGCCCGAACACTGAAGCTTTCTTT

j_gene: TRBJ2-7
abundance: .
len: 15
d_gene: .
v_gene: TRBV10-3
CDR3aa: CAISGQGGVSYEQYF
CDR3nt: TGTGCCATCAGTGGACAGGGCGGGGTCTCCTACGAGCAGTACTTC

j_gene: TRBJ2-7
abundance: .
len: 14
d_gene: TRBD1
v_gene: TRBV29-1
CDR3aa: CSAISRDRSYEQYF
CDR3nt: TGCAGCGCCATATCCCGGGACAGGTCCTACGAGCAGTACTTC

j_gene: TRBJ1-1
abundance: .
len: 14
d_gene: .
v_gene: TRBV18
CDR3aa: CASSPAGVNTEAFF
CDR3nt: TGTGCCAGCTCACCGGCGGGAGTGAACACTGAAGCTTTCTTT

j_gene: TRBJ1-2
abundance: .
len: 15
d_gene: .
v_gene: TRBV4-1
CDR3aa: CASSQDRGADYGYTF
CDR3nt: TGCGCCAGCAGCCAAGATCGGGGGGCCGACTATGGCTACACCTTC

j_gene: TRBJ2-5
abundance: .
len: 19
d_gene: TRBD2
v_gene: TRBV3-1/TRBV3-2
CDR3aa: CASSQDRSSGGRLQETQYF
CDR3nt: TGTGCCAGCAGCCAAGACAGGTCTAGCGGGGGCCGTCTCCAAGAGACCCAGTACTTC